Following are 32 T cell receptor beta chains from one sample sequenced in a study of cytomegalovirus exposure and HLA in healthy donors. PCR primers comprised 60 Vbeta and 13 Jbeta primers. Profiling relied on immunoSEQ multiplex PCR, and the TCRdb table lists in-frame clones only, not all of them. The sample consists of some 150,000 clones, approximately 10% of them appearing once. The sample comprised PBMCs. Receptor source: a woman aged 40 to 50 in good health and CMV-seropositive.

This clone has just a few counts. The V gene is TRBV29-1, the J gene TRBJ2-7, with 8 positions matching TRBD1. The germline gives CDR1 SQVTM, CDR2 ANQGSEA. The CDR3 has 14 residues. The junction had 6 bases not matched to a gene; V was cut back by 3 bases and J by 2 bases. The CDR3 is CSVDPWDRTYEQYF. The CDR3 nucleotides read TGCAGCGTTGACCCGTGGGACAGGACCTACGAGCAGTACTTC.

Written as DNA, the CDR3 is TGTGCCAGCGGGAAGGAAGAGGGCCCCTACGAGCAGTACTTC. Translation gives CASGKEEGPYEQYF. This chain joins TRBV2 and TRBJ2-7, with D tentatively TRBD2 (5 bases). Germline V gene sequence: CDR1 SNHLY, CDR2 FYNNEI. The CDR3 has 14 residues. V lost 8 bases and J lost 2, with 16 bases in between.

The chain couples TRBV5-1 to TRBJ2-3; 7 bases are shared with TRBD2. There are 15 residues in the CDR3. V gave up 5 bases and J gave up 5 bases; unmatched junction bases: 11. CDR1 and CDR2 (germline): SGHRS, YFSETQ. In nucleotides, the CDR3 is TGCGCCAGCAGAAATTGGGGGGGGAATCTAGATACGCAGTATTTT. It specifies CASRNWGGNLDTQYF.

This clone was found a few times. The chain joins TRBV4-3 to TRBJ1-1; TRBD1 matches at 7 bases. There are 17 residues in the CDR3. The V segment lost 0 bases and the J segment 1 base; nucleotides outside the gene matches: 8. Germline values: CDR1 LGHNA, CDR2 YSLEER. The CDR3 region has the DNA TGCGCCAGCAGCCAAGACCCAACTCGGACAGGGAACACTGAAGCTTTCTTT. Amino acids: CASSQDPTRTGNTEAFF.

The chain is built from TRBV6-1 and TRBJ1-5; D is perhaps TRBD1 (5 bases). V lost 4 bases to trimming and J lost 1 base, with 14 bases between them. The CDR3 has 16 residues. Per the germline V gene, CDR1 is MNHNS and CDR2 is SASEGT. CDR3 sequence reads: CASSGGGLRSNQPQHF. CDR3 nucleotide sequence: TGTGCCAGCAGTGGGGGGGGACTGAGAAGCAATCAGCCCCAGCATTTT.

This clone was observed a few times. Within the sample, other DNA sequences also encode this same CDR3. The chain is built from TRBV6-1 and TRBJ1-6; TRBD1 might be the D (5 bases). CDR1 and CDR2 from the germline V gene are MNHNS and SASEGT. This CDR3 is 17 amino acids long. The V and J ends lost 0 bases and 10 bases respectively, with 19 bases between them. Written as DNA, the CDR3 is TGTGCCAGCAGTGAAGCTTTTGGGGGAGGGTTGAGCTCACCCCTCCACTTT. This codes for CASSEAFGGGLSSPLHF.

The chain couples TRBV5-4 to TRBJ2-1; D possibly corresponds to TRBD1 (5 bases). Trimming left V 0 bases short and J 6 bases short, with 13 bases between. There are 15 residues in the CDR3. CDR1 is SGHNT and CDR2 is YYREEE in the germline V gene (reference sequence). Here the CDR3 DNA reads TGTGCCAGCAGCTTGGAGTCAGGACAAGGCAATGAGCAGTTCTTC. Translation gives CASSLESGQGNEQFF. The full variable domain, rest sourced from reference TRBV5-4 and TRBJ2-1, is ETGVTQSPTHLIKTRGQQVTLRCSSQSGHNTVSWYQQALGQGPQFIFQYYREEENGRGNFPPRFSGLQFPNYSSELNVNALELDDSALYLCASSLESGQGNEQFFGPGTRLTVL.

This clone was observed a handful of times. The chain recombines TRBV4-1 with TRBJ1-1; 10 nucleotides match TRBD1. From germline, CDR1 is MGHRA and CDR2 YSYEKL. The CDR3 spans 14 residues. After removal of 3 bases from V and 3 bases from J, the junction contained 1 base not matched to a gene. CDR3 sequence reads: CASSQGTGDTEAFF. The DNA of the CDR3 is TGCGCCAGCAGCCAGGGGACAGGGGACACTGAAGCTTTCTTT.

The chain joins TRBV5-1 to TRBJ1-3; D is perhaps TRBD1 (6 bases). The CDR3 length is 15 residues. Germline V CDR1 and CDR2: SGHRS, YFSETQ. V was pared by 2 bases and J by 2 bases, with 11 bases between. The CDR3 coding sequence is TGCGCCAGCAGCTTACAGGGCACGGCTGGAAACACCATATATTTT. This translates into CASSLQGTAGNTIYF.

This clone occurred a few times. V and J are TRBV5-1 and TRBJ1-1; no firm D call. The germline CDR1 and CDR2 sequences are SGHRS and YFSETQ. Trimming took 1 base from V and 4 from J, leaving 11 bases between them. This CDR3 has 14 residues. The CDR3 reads CASSLYLTGTEAFF. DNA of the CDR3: TGCGCCAGCAGCTTGTACCTGACGGGCACTGAAGCTTTCTTT.

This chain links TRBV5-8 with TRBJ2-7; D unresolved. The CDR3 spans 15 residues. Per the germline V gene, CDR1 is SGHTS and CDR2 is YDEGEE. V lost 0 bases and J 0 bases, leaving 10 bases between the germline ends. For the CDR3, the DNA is TGTGCCAGCAGCTTGGGTCAGGTGGGCTCCTACGAGCAGTACTTC. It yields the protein CASSLGQVGSYEQYF.

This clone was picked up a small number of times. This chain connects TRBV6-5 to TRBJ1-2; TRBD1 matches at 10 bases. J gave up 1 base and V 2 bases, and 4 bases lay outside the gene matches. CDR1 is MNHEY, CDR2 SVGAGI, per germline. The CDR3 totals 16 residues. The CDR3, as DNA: TGTGCCAGCAGTTACCATTGGGACAGGGGTAACTATGGCTACACCTTC. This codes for CASSYHWDRGNYGYTF.

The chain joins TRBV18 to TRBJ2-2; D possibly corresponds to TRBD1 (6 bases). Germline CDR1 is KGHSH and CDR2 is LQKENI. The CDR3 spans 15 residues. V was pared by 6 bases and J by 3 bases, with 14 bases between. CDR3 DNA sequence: TGTGCCAGCTCCCCAAGGGGGTCTTACACCGGGGAGCTGTTTTTT. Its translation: CASSPRGSYTGELFF.

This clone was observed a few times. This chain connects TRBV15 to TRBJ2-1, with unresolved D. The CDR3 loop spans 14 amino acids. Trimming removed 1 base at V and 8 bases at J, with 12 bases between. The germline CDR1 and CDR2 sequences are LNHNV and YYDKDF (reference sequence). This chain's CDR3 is CATSRGVENDEQFF. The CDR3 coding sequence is TGTGCCACCAGCAGAGGAGTCGAGAACGATGAGCAGTTCTTC.

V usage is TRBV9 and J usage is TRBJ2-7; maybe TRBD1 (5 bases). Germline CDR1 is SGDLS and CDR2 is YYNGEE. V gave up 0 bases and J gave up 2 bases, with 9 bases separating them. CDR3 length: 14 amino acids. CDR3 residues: CASSVGTRAYEQYF. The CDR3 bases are TGTGCCAGCAGCGTAGGGACACGAGCCTACGAGCAGTACTTC.

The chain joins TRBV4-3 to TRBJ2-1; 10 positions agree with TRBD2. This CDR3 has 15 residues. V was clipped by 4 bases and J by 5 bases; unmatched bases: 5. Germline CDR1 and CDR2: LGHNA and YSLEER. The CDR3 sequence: CASSLLAGENNEQFF. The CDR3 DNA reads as TGCGCCAGCAGCCTGCTAGCGGGGGAGAACAATGAGCAGTTCTTC.

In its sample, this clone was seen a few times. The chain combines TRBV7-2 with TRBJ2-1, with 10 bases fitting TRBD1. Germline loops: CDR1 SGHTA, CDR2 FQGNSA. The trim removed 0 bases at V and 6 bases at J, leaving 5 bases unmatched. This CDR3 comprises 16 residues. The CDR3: CASSLAGTGASNEQFF. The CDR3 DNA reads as TGTGCCAGCAGCTTAGCCGGGACAGGGGCCTCCAATGAGCAGTTCTTC.

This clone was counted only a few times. The CDR3 loop reads CASSSTGGPFSGNTIYF. In DNA, the CDR3 is TGTGCCAGCAGTTCTACAGGGGGCCCCTTCTCTGGAAACACCATATATTTT. The J gene is TRBJ1-3, the V gene TRBV2; 9 bases align to TRBD1. V gave up 5 bases and J gave up 0 bases; unmatched junction bases: 8. The CDR3 has 17 amino acids. Germline-derived CDR1 and CDR2 are SNHLY and FYNNEI.

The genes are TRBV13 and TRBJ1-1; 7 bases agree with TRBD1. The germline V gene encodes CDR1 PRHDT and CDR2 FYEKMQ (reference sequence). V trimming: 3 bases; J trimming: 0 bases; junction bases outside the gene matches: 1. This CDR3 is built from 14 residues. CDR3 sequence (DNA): TGTGCCAGCAGCTTCGGGACAGTGAACACTGAAGCTTTCTTT. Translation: CASSFGTVNTEAFF.

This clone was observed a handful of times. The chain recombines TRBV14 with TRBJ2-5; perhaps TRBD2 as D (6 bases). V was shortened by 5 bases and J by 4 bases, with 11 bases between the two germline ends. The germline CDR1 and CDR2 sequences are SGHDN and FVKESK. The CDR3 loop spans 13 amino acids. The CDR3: CASSSGLRETQYF. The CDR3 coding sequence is TGTGCCAGCAGCTCGGGACTTAGAGAGACCCAGTACTTC.

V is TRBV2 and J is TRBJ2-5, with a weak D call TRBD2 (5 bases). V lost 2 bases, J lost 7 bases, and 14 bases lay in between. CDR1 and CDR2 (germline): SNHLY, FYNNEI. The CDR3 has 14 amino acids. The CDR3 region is CASSESTYGRTQYF. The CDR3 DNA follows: TGTGCCAGCAGTGAATCCACCTATGGGAGGACCCAGTACTTC.

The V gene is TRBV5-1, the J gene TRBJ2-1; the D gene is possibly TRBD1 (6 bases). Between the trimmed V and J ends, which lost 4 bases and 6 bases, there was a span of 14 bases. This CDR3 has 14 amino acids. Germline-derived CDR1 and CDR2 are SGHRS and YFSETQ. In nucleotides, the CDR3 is TGCGCCAGCAGCCTGGACAGAAGACGCAATGAGCAGTTCTTC. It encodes CASSLDRRRNEQFF.

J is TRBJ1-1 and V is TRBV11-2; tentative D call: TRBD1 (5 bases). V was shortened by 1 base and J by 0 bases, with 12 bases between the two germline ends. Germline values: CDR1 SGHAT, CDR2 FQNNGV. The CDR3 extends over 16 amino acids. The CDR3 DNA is TGTGCCAGCAGCTTAGGTTCGGGACTCTTGAACACTGAAGCTTTCTTT. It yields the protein CASSLGSGLLNTEAFF.

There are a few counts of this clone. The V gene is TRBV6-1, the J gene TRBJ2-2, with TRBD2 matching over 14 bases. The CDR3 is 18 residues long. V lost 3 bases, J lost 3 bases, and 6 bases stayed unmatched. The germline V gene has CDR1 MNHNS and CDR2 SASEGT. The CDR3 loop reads CASSDKRLAGGHTGELFF. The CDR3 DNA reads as TGTGCCAGCAGTGATAAGCGACTAGCGGGGGGGCACACCGGGGAGCTGTTTTTT.

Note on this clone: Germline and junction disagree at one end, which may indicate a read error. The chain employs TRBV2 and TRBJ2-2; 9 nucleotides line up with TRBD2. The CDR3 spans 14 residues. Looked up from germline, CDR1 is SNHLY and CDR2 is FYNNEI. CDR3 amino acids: CACERGENPGELFF. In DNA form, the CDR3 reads TGTGCCTGCGAGCGGGGGGAGAACCCCGGGGAGCTGTTTTTT.

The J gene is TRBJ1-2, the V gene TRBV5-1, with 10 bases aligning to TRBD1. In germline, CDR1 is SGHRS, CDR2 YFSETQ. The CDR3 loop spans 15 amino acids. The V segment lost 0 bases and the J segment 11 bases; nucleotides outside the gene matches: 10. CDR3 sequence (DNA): TGCGCCAGCAGCTTGGGAGCCGGGACAGGGGACAGTTACACCTTC. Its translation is CASSLGAGTGDSYTF. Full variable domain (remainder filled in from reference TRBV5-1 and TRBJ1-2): KAGVTQTPRYLIKTRGQQVTLSCSPISGHRSVSWYQQTPGQGLQFLFEYFSETQRNKGNFPGRFSGRQFSNSRSEMNVSTLELGDSALYLCASSLGAGTGDSYTFGSGTRLTVV.

This CDR3 reads CASGFGDSNQPQHF. The CDR3 DNA sequence: TGCGCCAGCGGGTTCGGGGATAGCAATCAGCCCCAGCATTTT. The chain combines TRBV23-1 with TRBJ1-5; no clear D gene. TRBV23-1 is an ORF, and what it does is uncertain. V lost 8 bases to trimming and J lost 0 bases, with 11 bases between them. CDR3 length: 14 amino acids.

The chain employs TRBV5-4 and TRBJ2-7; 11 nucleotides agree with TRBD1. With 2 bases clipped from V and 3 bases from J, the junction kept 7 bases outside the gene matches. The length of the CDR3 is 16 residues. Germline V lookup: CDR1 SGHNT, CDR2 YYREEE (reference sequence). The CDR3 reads CASSFPTGTGGYEQYF. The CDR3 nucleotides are TGTGCCAGCAGCTTCCCCACCGGGACAGGGGGCTACGAGCAGTACTTC. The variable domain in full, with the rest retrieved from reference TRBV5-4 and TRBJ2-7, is ETGVTQSPTHLIKTRGQQVTLRCSSQSGHNTVSWYQQALGQGPQFIFQYYREEENGRGNFPPRFSGLQFPNYSSELNVNALELDDSALYLCASSFPTGTGGYEQYFGPGTRLTVT.

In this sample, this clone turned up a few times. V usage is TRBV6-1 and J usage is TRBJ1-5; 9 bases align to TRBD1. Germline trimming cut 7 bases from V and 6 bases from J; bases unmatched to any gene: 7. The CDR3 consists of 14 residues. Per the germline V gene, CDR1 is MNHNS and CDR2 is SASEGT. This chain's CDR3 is CASMGQGGSQPQHF. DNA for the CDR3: TGTGCCAGCATGGGACAGGGTGGGAGTCAGCCCCAGCATTTT.

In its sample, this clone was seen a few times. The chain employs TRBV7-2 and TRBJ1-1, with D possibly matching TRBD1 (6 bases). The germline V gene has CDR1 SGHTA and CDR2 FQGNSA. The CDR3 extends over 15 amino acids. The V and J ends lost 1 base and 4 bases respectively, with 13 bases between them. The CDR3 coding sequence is TGTGCCAGCAGCTTAGTGGGGGGCGGGGGCACTGAAGCTTTCTTT. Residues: CASSLVGGGGTEAFF.

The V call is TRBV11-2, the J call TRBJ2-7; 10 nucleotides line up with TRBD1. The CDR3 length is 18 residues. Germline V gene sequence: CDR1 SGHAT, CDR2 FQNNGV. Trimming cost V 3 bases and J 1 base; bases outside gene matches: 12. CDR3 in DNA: TGTGCCAGCAGCTTGCCAAACACCGGGACAGGGGCGTCCTACGAGCAGTACTTC. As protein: CASSLPNTGTGASYEQYF.

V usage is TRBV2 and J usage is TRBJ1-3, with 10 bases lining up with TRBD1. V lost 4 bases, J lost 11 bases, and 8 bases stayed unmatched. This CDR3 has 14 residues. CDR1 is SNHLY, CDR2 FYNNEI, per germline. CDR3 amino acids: CASSATGGEAAIYF. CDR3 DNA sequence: TGTGCCAGCAGTGCGACAGGGGGCGAGGCCGCCATATATTTT.